This TCR beta chain was identified in a study of cytomegalovirus exposure and HLA in healthy donors. Study conclusions and caveats: Association of approximately 18,000 TCR beta sequences with HLA alleles was found at 0.05 false discovery rate in a later analysis.

Use of 60 Vbeta and 13 Jbeta primers characterized the PCR. Clones were read by immunoSEQ multiplex PCR, and TCRdb kept only the in-frame ones, dropping some. This table holds around 120,000 clones, 9% to 10% found once. Germline V CDR1 and CDR2: SGHTA, FQGNSA. The CDR3 has 14 amino acids. V lost 1 base and J lost 7, with 10 bases in between. Turning to this clone: Its antigen is currently unknown.

This rearrangement joins TRBV7-2 to TRBJ2-2, with D maybe TRBD2 (6 bases). The sequenced sample was PBMCs. The sequence came from a man aged 30 to 39 in good health and CMV-seronegative. CDR3 coding DNA: TGTGCCAGCAGCTTAGTAATCGGGGGCGGGGAGCTGTTTTTT. Its protein is CASSLVIGGGELFF. The full variable domain, completed using reference TRBV7-2 and TRBJ2-2, is GAGVSQSPSNKVTEKGKDVELRCDPISGHTALYWYRQSLGQGLEFLIYFQGNSAPDKSGLPSDRFSAERTGGSVSTLTIQRTQQEDSAVYLCASSLVIGGGELFFGEGSRLTVL.